This record covers a single T cell receptor (beta chain). Its antigen target is currently unknown. Base quality data are lacking; no much larger clone is found one base away. Library preparation used RACE. Sequencing used a NextSeq 500. During library preparation, unique molecular identifiers were attached to individual cDNA molecules so that TCRs could be counted in a quantitative, reproducible way. For every blood RNA sample, sequencing covered both the TCR alpha and TCR beta chains. As for the original processing: Samples had a median of about 90,000 TCRs, with a range from about 23,224 to 750,000. V, J and CDR3 annotation of the TCR reads was carried out using the Decombinator software suite. Every sample was subsampled to the same number of TCRs (28,000) for the PS versus PT1 abundance plots. TCRs were defined as expanded if absent before sensitization and observed at least eight times at the 2-week time point. TCRdb reprocessing: public reads trimmed at Q25 with fastp, clones called with MiXCR, in-frame beta chains kept. Rows matching on CDR3 protein sequence are summarized as one entry with the most common DNA and genes. Here the V and J calls rest on TCRdb's processing, not on the authors' analysis. Across this sample there are about 340,000 distinct CDR3 sequences, with around 7% seen only once. Jointly, the top ten make up 7% to 10% of the sample.

This entry belongs to a study of human T cells and chemical hapten exposure (dated by TCRdb to about 2021). The study in broad terms: For sensitization, 2% DPC in acetone was applied to an approximately 2 cm by approximately 2 cm area of upper inner arm skin. Weekly therapeutic DPC doses were additionally applied to the scalp of patients throughout the roughly 24-week study period. Patch testing on the upper back used Finn chambers containing 0.01% DPC, with scoring done after 6 days according to International Contact Dermatitis Research Group standards. The mostly female patient cohort included alopecia areata with under or over 50% scalp involvement, alopecia totalis and alopecia universalis. Libraries were pooled for sequencing, and variation in per-sample TCR yields was attributed mainly to small differences in library volumes within the pool. The study tracked peripheral blood TCR repertoire changes in vivo during primary and secondary sensitization to the hapten diphenylcyclopropenone (DPC) in alopecia patients. Blood samples were taken from patients before sensitization (week 0) and then at 2, 6 and about 24 weeks after DPC sensitization. Blood for TCR sequencing was provided by twenty-nine alopecia patients at one to four time points (pre-sensitization, 2, 6 and 24 weeks).

The germline V gene gives CDR1 as MDHEN and CDR2 as SYDVKM. The V and J ends are trimmed by 7 bases and 2 bases, leaving 8 bases between them. The CDR3 sequence holds 12 residues, the cysteine and phenylalanine included. Only the CDR3 DNA stays, 36 bases, in frame from base 1. Here is what the overall study found, with its caveats: The number of PT1 expanded TCRs positively correlated with patch test score, significant at thresholds 8, 16 and 32 but not 4. Alopecia, a presumed autoimmune disease, was present in all patients, so the immune response of the patients might differ from that of healthy individuals. Significantly more large CDR3 similarity clusters were formed by expanded TCRs than by pre-sensitization or healthy control sets, consistent with antigen-driven responses. DPC sensitization did not change the number of TCRs with a frequency above 1 in 1000, and there was no evidence of changes in global repertoire structure. After repeated subsampling, the strength of the expansion versus patch-test correlation and the threshold at which it became significant changed.

Read against the paper, the sample's time point label means: patch test 1, 2 weeks after DPC sensitization. The treatment or condition label of this sample denotes: therapeutic diphenylcyclopropenone sensitization with weekly scalp DPC. At every patch-test visit, the blood draw took place before the patch test was put on. To be eligible, patients had to be aged 18 to 70, diagnosed with alopecia and judged suitable for DPC therapy, while pregnant patients were excluded. Total RNA was isolated from unfractionated whole blood collected in Tempus Blood RNA tubes. The receptor's source is a woman aged 18-29 years with alopecia areata. Some clones in this sample may be carry-over from other donors' samples. The starting material was whole blood, obtained in connection with sensitization to the hapten diphenylcyclopropenone (DPC). The chain couples TRBV28 to TRBJ1-2, with the D gene not confidently named. The sequence in DNA is TGTGCCAGCAATCAGGTGAACTATGGCTACACCTTC. Its protein reads: CASNQVNYGYTF.